These 18 T cell receptor beta chains were all obtained from the same sample, sequenced in a study of blood T cell repertoires in COVID-19. The assay was immunoSEQ multiplex PCR, and TCRdb's table has in-frame clones only and misses some. The repertoire includes roughly 150,000 clones, 84% of them detected once, and 9% to 10% sits in the top ten. The sample consisted of peripheral blood. These receptors were collected from a woman aged 45-65 years with acute or convalescent COVID-19.

This chain connects TRBV20-1 to TRBJ2-7; D may be TRBD1 (5 bases). CDR1 is DFQATT, CDR2 SNEGSKA, per germline (reference sequence). The CDR3 contains 11 residues. Trimming cost V 5 bases and J 2 bases, with 7 bases left between them. CDR3 DNA: TGCAGTGCTGACAGAGCCTACGAGCAGTACTTC. It codes for CSADRAYEQYF.

This clone was found once. J is TRBJ1-6 and V is TRBV3-1 (or the pseudogene TRBV3-2); 10 bases match TRBD1. This CDR3 contains 14 residues. The V gene end was trimmed by 6 bases and the J gene end by 10 bases; junction bases not matched to a gene: 6. The germline V gene encodes CDR1 LGHDT and CDR2 YNNKEL (reference sequence). The CDR3 loop reads CASRTGTGDSPLHF. DNA for the CDR3: TGTGCCAGCAGGACCGGGACAGGGGACTCACCCCTCCACTTT.

DNA of the CDR3: TGTGCCAGTAGTCTCTACTCCGGGGATCAGCCCCAGCATTTT. This gives the protein CASSLYSGDQPQHF. The genes are TRBV19 and TRBJ1-5; D unclear. The CDR3 sequence is 14 residues long. Germline assignment: CDR1 LNHDA and CDR2 SQIVND (reference sequence). Deletions cut 5 bases from V and 5 bases from J, with 13 bases between.

This chain joins TRBV12-5 and TRBJ2-5, with 9 bases lining up with TRBD1. The V segment lost 2 bases and the J segment 6 bases; nucleotides outside the gene matches: 7. CDR1 and CDR2 (germline): LGHNT, FRNRAP. This CDR3 is 15 amino acids long. The CDR3 DNA reads TGTGCTAGTGGTTTGCCGTCGGGACAGGGTCAGACCCAGTACTTC. It specifies CASGLPSGQGQTQYF.

The gene calls are TRBV19 and TRBJ1-1, with 10 positions matching TRBD1. Germline V lookup: CDR1 LNHDA, CDR2 SQIVND (reference sequence). The CDR3 consists of 16 residues. Trimming at V came to 5 bases and at J to 0 bases, leaving 6 bases not matched to a gene. CDR3 region: CASSVGQGGMNTEAFF. DNA of the CDR3: TGTGCCAGTAGTGTCGGACAGGGGGGGATGAACACTGAAGCTTTCTTT.

This clone was seen more than once but under ten times. The chain has TRBV29-1 and TRBJ1-2; D is unresolved. This CDR3 comprises 11 residues. Germline loops: CDR1 SQVTM, CDR2 ANQGSEA. Trimming took 8 bases from V and 14 from J, leaving 21 bases between them. The CDR3 is CSTRAGEARTF. The CDR3 bases are TGCAGCACCCGGGCGGGTGAGGCAAGGACCTTC.

J is TRBJ1-1 and V is TRBV9, with 7 nucleotides matching TRBD1. Germline-derived CDR1 and CDR2 are SGDLS and YYNGEE. V dropped 0 bases and J dropped 5; count of bases not matched to a gene: 7. The CDR3 runs to 15 residues. CDR3 in amino acids: CASSVGTGVATEAFF. In DNA form, the CDR3 reads TGTGCCAGCAGCGTAGGTACAGGGGTTGCGACTGAAGCTTTCTTT.

The rearrangement links TRBV6-5 to TRBJ1-1; perhaps TRBD1 as D (6 bases). CDR3 size: 15 residues. The germline gives CDR1 MNHEY, CDR2 SVGAGI. Trimming removed 5 bases from V and 7 bases from J, with 20 bases in between. As DNA, the CDR3 is TGTGCCAGCAGTCCAGATACAGGGAACGGTGGTGAAGCTTTCTTT. It yields the protein CASSPDTGNGGEAFF.

V usage is TRBV5-4 and J usage is TRBJ2-5; a possible D gene is TRBD2 (5 bases). Germline CDR1 and CDR2: SGHNT and YYREEE (reference sequence). The CDR3 length is 13 residues. Trimming stripped 4 bases from V and 7 bases from J, with 14 bases between. CDR3 bases: TGTGCCAGCAGCACTAGTGGCAGAGGGACCCAGTACTTC. It encodes CASSTSGRGTQYF.

CDR3 sequence reads: CASSPQRGGYEQFF. DNA of the CDR3: TGTGCCAGCTCACCCCAGCGGGGGGGTTATGAGCAGTTCTTC. The chain combines TRBV18 with TRBJ2-1; 10 nucleotides line up with TRBD2. Losses at the gene ends were 3 bases for V and 8 bases for J; bases not matched to a gene: 4. This CDR3 is built from 14 residues. Germline CDR1 is KGHSH and CDR2 is LQKENI.

The V call is TRBV2, the J call TRBJ2-3; TRBD1 agrees at 9 bases. The trim removed 1 base at V and 5 bases at J, leaving 7 bases unmatched. The germline gives CDR1 SNHLY, CDR2 FYNNEI. The CDR3 loop spans 16 amino acids. The CDR3 is CASSEVTGGRGDTQYF. Written as DNA, the CDR3 is TGTGCCAGCAGTGAAGTCACAGGGGGCCGGGGAGATACGCAGTATTTT.

This chain uses TRBV5-5 with TRBJ2-7, with 8 bases that match TRBD1. This CDR3 contains 14 residues. Germline V gene sequence: CDR1 SGHKS, CDR2 YYEKEE (reference sequence). The V segment lost 1 base and the J segment 9 bases; nucleotides outside the gene matches: 9. The CDR3 loop is CASSLQGAVLVQYF. CDR3 DNA sequence: TGTGCCAGCAGCTTGCAGGGGGCGGTTTTAGTGCAGTACTTC.

The chain links TRBV3-1 (or the pseudogene TRBV3-2) to TRBJ2-5; 10 bases map to TRBD2. CDR3 length: 16 residues. In germline, CDR1 is LGHDT, CDR2 YNNKEL (reference sequence). V gave up 3 bases and J gave up 3 bases; unmatched junction bases: 7. CDR3 nucleotides: TGTGCCAGCAGCCACACTAGCGGGGAGGGTGAAGAGACCCAGTACTTC. Its protein product is CASSHTSGEGEETQYF.

This clone was seen only once. The rearrangement links TRBV18 to TRBJ1-6; 7 bases are a match to TRBD1. In germline, CDR1 is KGHSH, CDR2 LQKENI. V lost 6 bases and J lost 5; bases outside the gene matches: 7. The CDR3 is 15 residues long. The CDR3: CASSLTGVNNSPLHF. The CDR3 nucleotides read TGTGCCAGCTCCCTAACAGGGGTTAATAATTCACCCCTCCACTTT.

The V call is TRBV29-1, the J call TRBJ1-2, with D perhaps matching TRBD1 (5 bases). The CDR3 runs to 16 residues. V lost 3 bases, J lost 0 bases, and 17 bases lay in between. In germline, CDR1 is SQVTM, CDR2 ANQGSEA. CDR3 sequence (DNA): TGCAGCGTTGATTTTCCAGGGAGGCCGTCTAACTATGGCTACACCTTC. Encoded protein: CSVDFPGRPSNYGYTF.

The genes are TRBV10-3 and TRBJ2-3; 10 bases fit TRBD2. In germline, CDR1 is ENHRY, CDR2 SYGVKD. Unmatched junction bases numbered 5, after V lost 5 bases and J lost 3 bases. The CDR3 runs to 15 residues. The CDR3 protein is CAISPTLAGTDTQYF. For the CDR3, the DNA is TGTGCCATCAGTCCTACACTAGCGGGGACAGATACGCAGTATTTT.

This clone was seen a few times. This chain links TRBV19 with TRBJ1-3; 7 bases agree with TRBD1. Trimming at V came to 1 base and at J to 0 bases, leaving 15 bases not matched to a gene. The CDR3 totals 20 residues. Per the germline V gene, CDR1 is LNHDA and CDR2 is SQIVND (reference sequence). The CDR3: CASSIVAPPGTEFSGNTIYF. DNA of the CDR3: TGTGCCAGTAGTATAGTTGCGCCCCCCGGGACAGAATTCTCTGGAAACACCATATATTTT.

This chain joins TRBV9 and TRBJ2-1; weak D call: TRBD2 (5 bases). The CDR3 runs 16 residues. The germline V gene encodes CDR1 SGDLS and CDR2 YYNGEE. Trimming left V 0 bases short and J 2 bases short, with 12 bases between. The CDR3 is CASSVERTGAYNEQFF. The DNA of the CDR3 is TGTGCCAGCAGCGTAGAGAGGACTGGGGCCTACAATGAGCAGTTCTTC. Complete variable domain (other parts from reference TRBV9 and TRBJ2-1): DSGVTQTPKHLITATGQRVTLRCSPRSGDLSVYWYQQSLDQGLQFLIQYYNGEERAKGNILERFSAQQFPDLHSELNLSSLELGDSALYFCASSVERTGAYNEQFFGPGTRLTVL.